What follows is one T cell receptor beta chain and its context. No antigen is known for it. Random hexamers were used to reverse transcribe the RNA input (roughly 0.5 to 1 ug). TCRdb reanalysed the immunoSEQ multiplex PCR reads using MiXCR and keeps one entry per CDR3 protein. The profile shows 71,000 or so distinct CDR3 sequences, 90% to 95% of them singletons. The source of the sample is a study of CD8 T cells in Susac syndrome. CD8+ and CD4+ T cells from blood underwent TCR beta sequencing. The study's findings and limits: The CD4+ T cell repertoires in Susac syndrome did not show any clonal expansion.

The material sequenced was CD4+ T cells from PBMCs. The source is a human donor with Susac syndrome.

The CDR3 nucleotides are TGTGCCAGCAGCTTAGTTTTGGGCTACCAAGAGACCCAGTACTTC. It specifies CASSLVLGYQETQYF. The chain links TRBV7-8 to TRBJ2-5; no firm D call. V lost 1 base and J 0 bases, leaving 9 bases between the germline ends. In germline, CDR1 is SGHVS, CDR2 FQNEAQ. The CDR3 runs to 15 residues.